This T cell receptor beta chain was retrieved from a study of blood T cell repertoires in COVID-19. Study-wide background: There were acute and convalescent COVID-19 samples, and they came from the United States, Italy and Spain. T cells, B-cell-depleted T cells, or PBMCs supplied cDNA or gDNA.

CDR3 length: 16 amino acids. Germline loops: CDR1 LGHNA, CDR2 YNFKEQ. The J segment lost 4 bases and the V segment lost 2 bases, leaving 7 bases of the junction unmatched. In the original workflow: For nucleated cells, counts were estimated from reference gene primer amplification. Only in-frame clones appear in the TCRdb table, and some are missing; sequencing was by immunoSEQ multiplex PCR. V and J calls and clone size are as listed in that table; D and trimming were resolved from the DNA. The data hold 250,000 to 300,000 clones, with about 85% observed a single time. Material: peripheral blood. The V gene is TRBV4-2, the J gene TRBJ2-2; 7 nucleotides agree with TRBD1. This clonotype originated in a man in his 60s with acute or convalescent COVID-19. CDR3 sequence reads: CASSQQASGGTGELFF. The CDR3 DNA reads TGTGCCAGCAGCCAACAAGCCTCAGGGGGCACCGGGGAGCTGTTTTTT.